This T cell receptor beta chain was found in a study of blood T cells in healthy people across ages. The wider study: The template switching approach captured approximately one barcoded beta molecule for every two T cells. Study outcomes and limitations: Relative to aged donors, long-lived donors carried more naive CD4+ cells and displayed higher diversity.

Next came a second PCR, run for about 6 to 12 cycles, which used a sample-barcoded 5' primer along with a J-beta primer mix. MiXCR, run by TCRdb on the 5' RACE reads, gives a single entry per CDR3 protein. The top ten clones hold more than 20% of a sample with around 2 million distinct CDR3 sequences, 39% of them seen once. In regard to this clonotype: Its antigen is not known.

The CDR3 spans 12 residues. Germline V gene data show CDR1 as DFQATT and CDR2 as SNEGSKA (reference sequence). Trimming took off 7 bases at V and 5 bases at J, with 14 bases between the two ends. This TCR was sampled from a human donor in good health. The sample taken for sequencing was blood. This chain connects TRBV20-1 to TRBJ1-2; D gene unclear. The CDR3 bases are TGCAGTGTCCGCGGTACGGCTTATGGCTACACCTTC. This codes for CSVRGTAYGYTF.